Listed here are 23 T cell receptor beta chains from one sample, sequenced in a study of blood T cells in healthy people across ages. With a J-beta primer mix and a sample-barcoded 5' primer, a second PCR ran roughly 6 to 12 cycles. TCRdb recomputed calls from the 5' RACE reads with MiXCR, one row per CDR3 protein. The table shows about 640,000 distinct CDR3 sequences, with roughly three fifths occurring only once. Material: blood. The receptors come from a man aged 60-69 years in good health.

There are a few counts of this clonotype. J is TRBJ2-1 and V is TRBV4-1; tentatively, D is TRBD2 (5 bases). The CDR3 loop spans 13 amino acids. V was shortened by 2 bases and J by 8 bases, with 10 bases between the two germline ends. Germline lookup yields CDR1 MGHRA and CDR2 YSYEKL. The CDR3 loop reads CASSQPGIDEQFF. Written as DNA, the CDR3 is TGCGCCAGCAGCCAACCGGGGATCGATGAGCAGTTCTTC.

This sequence joins TRBV20-1 and TRBJ2-5; 11 positions match TRBD1. Germline V gene sequence: CDR1 DFQATT, CDR2 SNEGSKA (reference sequence). CDR3 length: 16 amino acids. Trimming took 5 bases from V and 2 from J; bases not matched to a gene: 10. This chain's CDR3 is CSAPKGQGGSQETQYF. As DNA, the CDR3 is TGCAGTGCTCCAAAGGGACAGGGGGGATCACAAGAGACCCAGTACTTC.

This clonotype was detected only a few times. The rearrangement uses TRBV7-2 and TRBJ2-3; the match to TRBD2 covers 7 bases. Germline CDR1 SGHTA, CDR2 FQGNSA. Losses at the gene ends were 0 bases for V and 1 base for J; bases not matched to a gene: 4. The CDR3 consists of 16 residues. CDR3 DNA sequence: TGTGCCAGCAGCTTAGCGCCTCTAGCGGGCACAGATACGCAGTATTTT. Its protein is CASSLAPLAGTDTQYF.

The chain couples TRBV10-1 to TRBJ2-3; D is unclear. The germline V gene has CDR1 WNHNN and CDR2 SYGVQD (reference sequence). CDR3 length: 12 amino acids. V lost 3 bases and J 6 bases, leaving 7 bases between the germline ends. The CDR3 loop is CASSDLRDTQYF. The DNA of the CDR3 is TGCGCCAGCAGTGACTTGAGGGATACGCAGTATTTT.

This clonotype occurred a few times. The genes are TRBV29-1 and TRBJ1-2; unclear D gene. Germline CDR1 SQVTM, CDR2 ANQGSEA. CDR3 length equals 12 residues. Trimming removed 6 bases from V and 3 bases from J, with 11 bases in between. CDR3 nucleotides: TGCAGCGTCACTAAGGGCGACTATGGCTACACCTTC. Its protein is CSVTKGDYGYTF.

The chain joins TRBV6-1 to TRBJ2-7, with D possibly matching TRBD2 (6 bases). Germline assignment: CDR1 MNHNS and CDR2 SASEGT. This CDR3 is 18 amino acids long. V dropped 6 bases and J dropped 1 base, with 25 bases sitting between them. The DNA of the CDR3 is TGTGCCAGCAGAAACCGTCGGACTAAAGGGTATTTATCCTACGAGCAGTACTTC. Translated: CASRNRRTKGYLSYEQYF.

V is TRBV7-2 and J is TRBJ2-5; the match to TRBD2 covers 8 bases. The J call may be incorrect, as the DNA end agrees better with TRBJ2-7. The length of the CDR3 is 16 residues. CDR1 and CDR2 from the germline V gene are SGHTA and FQGNSA. The CDR3 here is CASSSGDGGAFYEQYF. CDR3 DNA: TGTGCCAGCAGCTCCGGGGACGGGGGGGCGTTCTACGAGCAGTACTTC.

The V call is TRBV5-8, the J call TRBJ2-5, with TRBD1 matching over 7 bases. Trimming removed 5 bases from V and 2 bases from J; junction bases left unmatched: 12. CDR1 is SGHTS, CDR2 YDEGEE, per germline. CDR3 length equals 16 residues. As DNA, the CDR3 is TGTGCCAGCAGTTCCGGGACAGCAACCAGACAAGAGACCCAGTACTTC. It is translated as CASSSGTATRQETQYF.

This clonotype has only a few counts. The chain combines TRBV25-1 with TRBJ2-5; 7 bases line up with TRBD2. Trimming removed 3 bases from V and 6 bases from J; junction bases left unmatched: 10. Germline loops: CDR1 MGHDK, CDR2 SYGVNS. The CDR3 is 15 residues long. The CDR3 DNA follows: TGTGCCAGCAGTGATCCGACGGGGGGACTAAAGACCCAGTACTTC. Encoded protein: CASSDPTGGLKTQYF.

The CDR3 nucleotides read TGTGCCAGCAGCTTAGTTCCGGGACAGGGAGCCACCGGGGAGCTGTTTTTT. Protein product: CASSLVPGQGATGELFF. The rearrangement uses TRBV7-2 and TRBJ2-2; 9 bases map to TRBD1. V dropped 1 base and J dropped 4; count of bases not matched to a gene: 7. The CDR3 covers 17 residues. The germline gives CDR1 SGHTA, CDR2 FQGNSA.

The gene calls are TRBV5-4 and TRBJ2-3; D gene unclear. Trimming took 4 bases from V and 2 from J, leaving 11 bases between them. Germline V gene lookup returns CDR1 SGHNT and CDR2 YYREEE (reference sequence). This CDR3 is 14 amino acids long. The CDR3 DNA reads TGTGCCAGCAGCACAACCGATTTCACAGATACGCAGTATTTT. Translation: CASSTTDFTDTQYF. The variable domain in full, completed from reference TRBV5-4 and TRBJ2-3, reads ETGVTQSPTHLIKTRGQQVTLRCSSQSGHNTVSWYQQALGQGPQFIFQYYREEENGRGNFPPRFSGLQFPNYSSELNVNALELDDSALYLCASSTTDFTDTQYFGPGTRLTVL.

The V gene is TRBV24-1, the J gene TRBJ2-3; D call uncertain. The length of the CDR3 is 16 residues. V was shortened by 5 bases and J by 4 bases, with 18 bases between the two germline ends. Germline assignment: CDR1 KGHDR and CDR2 SFDVKD. The CDR3 sequence is CATSGRAASRSDTQYF. Written as DNA, the CDR3 is TGTGCCACCAGTGGAAGGGCCGCCAGTCGCTCAGATACGCAGTATTTT.

This chain links TRBV15 with TRBJ2-1; TRBD1 is a possible D gene (6 bases). This CDR3 spans 16 amino acids. The germline V gene encodes CDR1 LNHNV and CDR2 YYDKDF (reference sequence). The ends were cut back, 4 bases at V and 0 bases at J, with 13 bases in the middle. CDR3 in amino acids: CATSTGHVNSYNEQFF. The CDR3 coding sequence is TGTGCCACCAGCACGGGACACGTCAACTCCTACAATGAGCAGTTCTTC.

This clonotype showed up just a few times. The germline gene is not matched at one end of the junction; a read error may be the cause. The rearrangement joins TRBV5-1 to TRBJ2-1; D gene unclear. Germline lookup yields CDR1 SGHRS and CDR2 YFSETQ. CDR3 length: 14 residues. Written as DNA, the CDR3 is TGCGCCAGCAGCTTGGGAGTCTCCAACAATGAGCAGTTCTTC. Protein sequence: CASSLGVSNNEQFF.

In its sample, this clonotype was seen a few times. The chain employs TRBV3-1 and TRBJ2-1; 8 nucleotides agree with TRBD2. Germline V gives CDR1 LGHDT, CDR2 YNNKEL (reference sequence). J was trimmed by 6 bases and V by 4 bases; bases with no gene match: 5. The CDR3 extends over 14 amino acids. The CDR3 spells CASSPQRGINEQFF. The CDR3 DNA follows: TGTGCCAGCAGCCCGCAGCGGGGGATCAATGAGCAGTTCTTC.

The chain is built from TRBV7-6 and TRBJ1-2; D possibly corresponds to TRBD1 (5 bases). CDR3 size: 15 residues. The V end lost 1 base, the J end lost 4 bases, and 13 bases lay between the germline ends. The germline gives CDR1 SGHVS, CDR2 FNYEAQ. The CDR3 region is CASSLGGSLRYGYTF. The CDR3 nucleotides are TGTGCCAGCAGCTTAGGGGGGAGTTTGCGCTATGGCTACACCTTC.

Written as DNA, the CDR3 is TGTGCCAGCAGTTACTCGAAACTAGCGGGGGGCGGTAGTGAGCAGTTCTTC. It codes for CASSYSKLAGGGSEQFF. The rearrangement joins TRBV6-5 to TRBJ2-1, with 12 bases identical to TRBD2. Germline CDR1 and CDR2: MNHEY and SVGAGI. This CDR3 is 17 amino acids long. V was pared by 0 bases and J by 9 bases, with 9 bases of the junction left unmatched.

To note about this clonotype: This could be a read error, since a much larger clone is one nucleotide away. V usage is TRBV27 and J usage is TRBJ2-7, with unresolved D. The CDR3 contains 15 residues. CDR1 and CDR2 (germline): MNHEY, SMNVEV (reference sequence). Trimming removed 6 bases at V and 7 bases at J, with 22 bases between. This CDR3 is CASSPRARDDNEQYF. The CDR3 DNA sequence: TGTGCCAGCAGCCCCCGGGCTCGCGATGACAATGAGCAGTACTTC.

V is TRBV20-1 and J is TRBJ2-5; 9 positions agree with TRBD2. Germline values: CDR1 DFQATT, CDR2 SNEGSKA (reference sequence). Unmatched junction bases numbered 6, after V lost 3 bases and J lost 7 bases. The CDR3 consists of 13 residues. CDR3 region: CSASGAGGGTQYF. The CDR3 DNA follows: TGCAGTGCTAGCGGAGCGGGGGGTGGGACCCAGTACTTC.

This chain uses TRBV3-1 with TRBJ2-2; tentative D call: TRBD1 (6 bases). The germline V gene encodes CDR1 LGHDT and CDR2 YNNKEL (reference sequence). The CDR3 consists of 14 residues. Between the trimmed V and J ends, which lost 1 base and 6 bases, there was a span of 9 bases. The CDR3 sequence is CASSQVRGPGELFF. The CDR3 DNA sequence: TGTGCCAGCAGCCAAGTCAGGGGTCCCGGGGAGCTGTTTTTT.

This clonotype has more than one count but fewer than ten. The chain uses TRBV29-1 and TRBJ2-5, with unresolved D. The CDR3 covers 16 residues. Germline V gives CDR1 SQVTM, CDR2 ANQGSEA. Trimming cost V 4 bases and J 2 bases, with 20 bases left between them. The CDR3 bases are TGCAGCGTTGTCCCGTTCGTGTTCACGATTCAAGAGACCCAGTACTTC. It specifies CSVVPFVFTIQETQYF.

J is TRBJ2-7 and V is TRBV2; D gene unclear. Trimming shortened V by 5 bases and J by 7 bases, and 12 bases separated the two germline ends. The CDR3 extends over 12 amino acids. CDR1 and CDR2 from the germline V gene are SNHLY and FYNNEI. DNA for the CDR3: TGTGCCAGCAGTACTGGACGAAGGGAGCAGTACTTC. It translates to CASSTGRREQYF.

This clonotype was recorded a few times. V usage is TRBV27 and J usage is TRBJ1-2; possibly TRBD1 for D (5 bases). The CDR3 spans 14 residues. V lost 5 bases and J 10 bases, leaving 20 bases between the germline ends. Germline V gives CDR1 MNHEY, CDR2 SMNVEV (reference sequence). CDR3 region: CASSAAWGKGYYTF. The CDR3 region has the DNA TGTGCCAGCAGTGCTGCGTGGGGGAAAGGGTACTACACCTTC.